The clone carrying this TCR beta chain showed up just once. Its specificity is not known. The source of the sample is a study of PD-L1 blockade in urothelial cancer. For the study at large: About 85% of the roughly 29 patients were men whose urothelial cancer was bladder-origin.

Only in-frame clones appear in the TCRdb table, and some are missing; sequencing was by immunoSEQ multiplex PCR. The sample consists of under 150,000 clones, roughly 89% of them appearing once. The germline V gene has CDR1 MNHNY and CDR2 SVGAGI (reference sequence). The CDR3 totals 16 residues. Trimming shortened V by 5 bases and J by 1 base, and 17 bases separated the two germline ends. Regarding the study as a whole: Tumor-associated clones in the blood of durable-benefit patients grew more at 3 weeks. Better progression-free and overall survival followed lower pretreatment blood clonality.

The time point denotes: peripheral blood 6 weeks after treatment start. The chain recombines TRBV6-6 with TRBJ1-1; perhaps TRBD1 as D (6 bases). The sequencing used PBMCs, collected around atezolizumab (anti-PD-L1) treatment. The source is a man between 60 and 75 years old with urothelial cancer. The DNA of the CDR3 is TGTGCCAGCAGTGCGGGTCCCAGAGGGGGGAACACTGAAGCTTTCTTT. Its protein product is CASSAGPRGGNTEAFF.